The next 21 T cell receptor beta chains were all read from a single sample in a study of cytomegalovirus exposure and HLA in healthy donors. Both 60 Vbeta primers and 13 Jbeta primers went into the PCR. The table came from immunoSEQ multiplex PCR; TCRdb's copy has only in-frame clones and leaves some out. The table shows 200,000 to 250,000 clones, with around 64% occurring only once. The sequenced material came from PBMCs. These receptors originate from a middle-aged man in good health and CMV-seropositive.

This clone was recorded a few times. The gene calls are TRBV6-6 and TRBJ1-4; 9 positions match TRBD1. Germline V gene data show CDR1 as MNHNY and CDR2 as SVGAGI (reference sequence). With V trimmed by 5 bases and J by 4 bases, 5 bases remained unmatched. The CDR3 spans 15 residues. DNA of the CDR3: TGTGCCAGCAGTCCCTCGGGACAGGGTAATGAAAAACTGTTTTTT. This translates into CASSPSGQGNEKLFF.

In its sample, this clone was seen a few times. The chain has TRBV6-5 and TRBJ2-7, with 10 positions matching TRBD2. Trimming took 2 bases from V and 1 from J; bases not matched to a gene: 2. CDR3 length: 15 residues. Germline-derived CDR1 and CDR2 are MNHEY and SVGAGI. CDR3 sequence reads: CASSYGSGGSYEQYF. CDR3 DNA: TGTGCCAGCAGTTACGGTAGCGGGGGGTCCTACGAGCAGTACTTC.

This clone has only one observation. This CDR3 is CASSDPESGGLADTQYF. The CDR3 DNA sequence: TGTGCCAGCAGTGACCCGGAGAGCGGGGGGCTAGCAGATACGCAGTATTTT. This chain uses TRBV6-1 with TRBJ2-3; 9 positions agree with TRBD2. CDR1 and CDR2 (germline): MNHNS, SASEGT. The CDR3 totals 17 residues. The J segment lost 4 bases and the V segment lost 3 bases, leaving 11 bases of the junction unmatched.

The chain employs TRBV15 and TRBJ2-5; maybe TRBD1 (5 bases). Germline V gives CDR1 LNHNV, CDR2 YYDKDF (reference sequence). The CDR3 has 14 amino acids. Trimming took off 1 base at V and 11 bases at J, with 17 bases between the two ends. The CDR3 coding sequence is TGTGCCACCAGCAGAGGGTTCCAGGGAACGGAGCAGTACTTC. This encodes CATSRGFQGTEQYF.

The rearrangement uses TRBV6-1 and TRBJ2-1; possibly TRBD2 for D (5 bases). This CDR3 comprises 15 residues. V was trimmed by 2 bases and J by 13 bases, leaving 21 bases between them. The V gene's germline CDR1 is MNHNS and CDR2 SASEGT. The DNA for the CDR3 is TGTGCCAGCAGTGAATGGGGAGAAGGTTCATCCCTTCAGTTCTTC. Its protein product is CASSEWGEGSSLQFF.

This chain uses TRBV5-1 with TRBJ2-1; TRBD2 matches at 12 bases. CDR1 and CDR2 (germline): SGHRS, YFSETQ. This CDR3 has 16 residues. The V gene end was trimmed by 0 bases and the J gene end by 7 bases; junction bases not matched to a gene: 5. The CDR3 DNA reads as TGCGCCAGCAGCTTGGCTCTAGCGGGGGGGCTGAATGAGCAGTTCTTC. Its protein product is CASSLALAGGLNEQFF.

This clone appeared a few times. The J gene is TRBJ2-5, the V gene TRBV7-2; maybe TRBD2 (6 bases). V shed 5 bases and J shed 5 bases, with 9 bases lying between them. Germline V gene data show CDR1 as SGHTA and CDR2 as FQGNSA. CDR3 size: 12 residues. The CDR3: CASSNRGETQYF. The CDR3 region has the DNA TGTGCCAGCAGCAATCGGGGGGAGACCCAGTACTTC.

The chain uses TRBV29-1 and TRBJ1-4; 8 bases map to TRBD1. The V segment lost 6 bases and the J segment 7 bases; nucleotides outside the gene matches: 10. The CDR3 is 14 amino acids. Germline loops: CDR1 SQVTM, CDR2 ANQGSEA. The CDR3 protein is CSVYDRGGGEKLFF. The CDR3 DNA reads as TGCAGCGTCTACGACAGGGGCGGCGGTGAAAAACTGTTTTTT.

The CDR3 sequence: CASSLERGTYEQYF. The CDR3 nucleotides are TGTGCCAGCAGCTTGGAACGGGGAACCTACGAGCAGTACTTC. This rearrangement joins TRBV5-4 to TRBJ2-7, with D perhaps TRBD2 (5 bases). The CDR3 sequence is 14 residues long. Trimming took 0 bases from V and 2 from J, leaving 9 bases between them. The V gene's germline CDR1 is SGHNT and CDR2 YYREEE (reference sequence).

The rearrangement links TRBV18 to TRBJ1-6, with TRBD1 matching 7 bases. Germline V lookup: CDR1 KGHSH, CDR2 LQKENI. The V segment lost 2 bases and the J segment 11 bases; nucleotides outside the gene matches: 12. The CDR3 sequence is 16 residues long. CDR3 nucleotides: TGTGCCAGCTCACCAGTCCTAACACAGGGGTATGCACCCCTCCACTTT. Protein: CASSPVLTQGYAPLHF.

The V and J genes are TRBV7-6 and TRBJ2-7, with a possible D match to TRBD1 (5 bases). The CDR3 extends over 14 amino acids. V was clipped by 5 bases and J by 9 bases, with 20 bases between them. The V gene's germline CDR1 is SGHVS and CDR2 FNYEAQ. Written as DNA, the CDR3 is TGTGCCAGCAGCCCTGACAGCGATTTTACGGGGCAGTACTTC. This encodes CASSPDSDFTGQYF.

CDR3 nucleotide sequence: TGTGCCAGCAGCTTGGGGGACAGCCCCTACGAGCAGTACTTC. Translated, it gives CASSLGDSPYEQYF. The chain uses TRBV5-4 and TRBJ2-7; 7 bases line up with TRBD1. The ends lost 0 bases at V and 2 bases at J; junction bases unmatched: 2. The CDR3 runs 14 residues. The germline CDR1 and CDR2 sequences are SGHNT and YYREEE (reference sequence).

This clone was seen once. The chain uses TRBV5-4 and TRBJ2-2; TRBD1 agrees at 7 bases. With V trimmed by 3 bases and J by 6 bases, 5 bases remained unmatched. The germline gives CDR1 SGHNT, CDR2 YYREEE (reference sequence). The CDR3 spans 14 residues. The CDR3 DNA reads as TGTGCCAGCAGCTCGGGACAGTTGGCCGGGGAGCTGTTTTTT. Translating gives CASSSGQLAGELFF.

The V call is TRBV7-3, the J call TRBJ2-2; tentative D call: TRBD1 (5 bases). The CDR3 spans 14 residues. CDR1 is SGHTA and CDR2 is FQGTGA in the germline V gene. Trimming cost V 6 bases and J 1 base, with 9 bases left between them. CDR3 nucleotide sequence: TGTGCCAGCAGTTCCCAGGGGAACACCGGGGAGCTGTTTTTT. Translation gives CASSSQGNTGELFF.

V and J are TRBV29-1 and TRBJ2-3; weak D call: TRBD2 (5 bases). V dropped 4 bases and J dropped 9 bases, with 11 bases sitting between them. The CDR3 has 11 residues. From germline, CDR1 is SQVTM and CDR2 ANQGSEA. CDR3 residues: CSVGAPGTQYF. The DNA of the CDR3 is TGCAGCGTTGGGGCCCCGGGAACGCAGTATTTT.

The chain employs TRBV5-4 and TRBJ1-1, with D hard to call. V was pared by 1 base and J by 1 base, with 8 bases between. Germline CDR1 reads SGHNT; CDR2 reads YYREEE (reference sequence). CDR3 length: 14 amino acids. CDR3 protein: CASSLPLQNTEAFF. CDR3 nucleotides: TGTGCCAGCAGCTTGCCACTCCAGAACACTGAAGCTTTCTTT. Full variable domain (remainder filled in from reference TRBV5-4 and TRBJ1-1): ETGVTQSPTHLIKTRGQQVTLRCSSQSGHNTVSWYQQALGQGPQFIFQYYREEENGRGNFPPRFSGLQFPNYSSELNVNALELDDSALYLCASSLPLQNTEAFFGQGTRLTVV.

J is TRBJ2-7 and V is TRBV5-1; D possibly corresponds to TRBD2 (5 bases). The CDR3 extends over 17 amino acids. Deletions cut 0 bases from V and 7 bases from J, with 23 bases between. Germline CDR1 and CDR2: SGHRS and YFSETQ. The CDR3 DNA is TGCGCCAGCAGCTTGGCTCAGGTCTCCGGCTCTTCGGGGGAGCAGTACTTC. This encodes CASSLAQVSGSSGEQYF.

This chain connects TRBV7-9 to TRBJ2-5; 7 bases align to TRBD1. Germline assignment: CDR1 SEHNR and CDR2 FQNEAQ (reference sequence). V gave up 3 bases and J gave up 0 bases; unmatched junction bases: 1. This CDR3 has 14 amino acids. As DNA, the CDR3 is TGTGCCAGCAGCTTCGACAGGGACCAAGAGACCCAGTACTTC. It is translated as CASSFDRDQETQYF. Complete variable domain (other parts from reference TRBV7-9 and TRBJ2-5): DTGVSQNPRHKITKRGQNVTFRCDPISEHNRLYWYRQTLGQGPEFLTYFQNEAQLEKSRLLSDRFSAERPKGSFSTLEIQRTEQGDSAMYLCASSFDRDQETQYFGPGTRLLVL.

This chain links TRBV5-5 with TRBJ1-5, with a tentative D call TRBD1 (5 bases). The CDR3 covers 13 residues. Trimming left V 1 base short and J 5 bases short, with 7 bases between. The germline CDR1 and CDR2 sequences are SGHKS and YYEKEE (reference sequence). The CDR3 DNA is TGTGCCAGCAGCTTGACGGGGGATCAGCCCCAGCATTTT. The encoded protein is CASSLTGDQPQHF.

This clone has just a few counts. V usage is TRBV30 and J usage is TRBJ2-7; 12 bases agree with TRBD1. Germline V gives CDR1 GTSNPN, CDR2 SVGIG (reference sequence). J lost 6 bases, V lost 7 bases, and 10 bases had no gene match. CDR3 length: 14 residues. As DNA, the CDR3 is TGTGCCTCCCGGGACAGGGGGCGTCGGTGCGAGCAGTACTTC. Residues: CASRDRGRRCEQYF.

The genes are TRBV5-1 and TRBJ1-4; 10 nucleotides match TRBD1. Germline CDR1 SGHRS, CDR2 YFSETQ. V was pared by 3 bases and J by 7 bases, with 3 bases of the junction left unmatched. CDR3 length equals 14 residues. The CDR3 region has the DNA TGCGCCAGCAGCTGGGGACAGGGGACTGAAAAACTGTTTTTT. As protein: CASSWGQGTEKLFF.